One and the same sample provided the 13 T cell receptor beta chains below, sequenced in a study of shared clonotypes between healthy human individuals. TCRdb's copy holds only in-frame clones and misses some; the assay was immunoSEQ multiplex PCR. This table has roughly 1,500,000 clones, approximately 98% appearing once. The specimen sequenced was naive CD4+ T cells sorted from blood. Noted subset: CD45RA+ positively selected. These receptors all come from a man under 40 in good health.

Only one count was recorded for this clone. J is TRBJ1-2 and V is TRBV19; D ambiguous. The CDR3 is 12 residues long. Per the germline V gene, CDR1 is LNHDA and CDR2 is SQIVND (reference sequence). Deletions cut 8 bases from V and 3 bases from J, with 10 bases between. CDR3 sequence: CASQDSYYGYTF. The CDR3 region has the DNA TGTGCCAGTCAGGACTCATACTATGGCTACACCTTC.

Only one count was recorded for this clone. The chain recombines TRBV4-2 with TRBJ1-2; no reliable D call. The V end lost 0 bases, the J end lost 5 bases, and 16 bases lay between the germline ends. The germline V gene encodes CDR1 LGHNA and CDR2 YNFKEQ. CDR3 length equals 16 residues. The CDR3 bases are TGTGCCAGCAGCCAAGAATCGGTCCGGGATCGATATGGCTACACCTTC. Protein product: CASSQESVRDRYGYTF.

This chain links TRBV6-1 with TRBJ2-7; TRBD1 aligns across 11 bases. The germline V gene encodes CDR1 MNHNS and CDR2 SASEGT. J lost 1 base, V lost 8 bases, and 7 bases had no gene match. The CDR3 contains 15 residues. The CDR3 is CASRGGQGVSYEQYF. As DNA, the CDR3 is TGTGCCAGCCGGGGGGGACAGGGGGTATCCTACGAGCAGTACTTC.

The chain couples TRBV21-1 to TRBJ2-7; TRBD1 is the table's D call, not checked against the DNA. TRBV21-1 corresponds to a pseudogene. This CDR3 contains 14 residues. In nucleotides, the CDR3 is TGTGCCAGCCCCAGGGGACAGGGGGCCGAGGAGCAGTACTTC. Its translation is CASPRGQGAEEQYF.

This clone was seen a single time. The chain recombines TRBV6-1 with TRBJ1-1; 8 bases align to TRBD1. Looked up from germline, CDR1 is MNHNS and CDR2 is SASEGT. The trim removed 7 bases at V and 3 bases at J, leaving 10 bases unmatched. The CDR3 runs to 15 residues. The DNA for the CDR3 is TGTGCCAGCATCAAGGGGACAGGATCCTACACTGAAGCTTTCTTT. Translating gives CASIKGTGSYTEAFF.

The rearrangement links TRBV25-1 to TRBJ1-4, with 8 bases aligning to TRBD1. V shed 2 bases, J shed 6 bases, and the junction held 11 bases outside the gene matches. Germline V gene data show CDR1 as MGHDK and CDR2 as SYGVNS. The length of the CDR3 is 17 residues. The CDR3 nucleotides read TGTGCCAGCAGTGAAGGGTTTGTCGGGGGACAGGATGAAAAACTGTTTTTT. The encoded protein is CASSEGFVGGQDEKLFF. The full variable domain, in which reference TRBV25-1 and TRBJ1-4 provide the parts outside the CDR3, is EADIYQTPRYLVIGTGKKITLECSQTMGHDKMYWYQQDPGMELHLIHYSYGVNSTEKGDLSSESTVSRIRTEHFPLTLESARPSHTSQYLCASSEGFVGGQDEKLFFGSGTQLSVL.

The chain has TRBV19 and TRBJ1-5; the match to TRBD1 covers 9 bases. Germline V lookup: CDR1 LNHDA, CDR2 SQIVND (reference sequence). V was clipped by 7 bases and J by 5 bases; unmatched bases: 9. The CDR3 extends over 15 amino acids. The CDR3 sequence is CASIPGTGLHQPQHF. In DNA form, the CDR3 reads TGTGCCAGTATCCCCGGGACAGGGTTACATCAGCCCCAGCATTTT.

The CDR3 bases are TGCGCCAGCAGCCCCCGGGCAGCGGGCGAAACAGATACGCAGTATTTT. Amino acids: CASSPRAAGETDTQYF. The genes are TRBV5-1 and TRBJ2-3; D is possibly TRBD2 (6 bases). The CDR3 totals 16 residues. V lost 4 bases and J lost 3, with 18 bases in between. Germline lookup yields CDR1 SGHRS and CDR2 YFSETQ.

The rearrangement uses TRBV9 and TRBJ1-3, with D uncertain. CDR1 is SGDLS and CDR2 is YYNGEE in the germline V gene. There are 16 residues in the CDR3. The germline V and J ends were trimmed by 4 bases and 0 bases, with 14 bases remaining between them. The CDR3 loop reads CASSTLDRDSGNTIYF. The CDR3 DNA reads TGTGCCAGCAGCACCTTGGACCGTGACTCTGGAAACACCATATATTTT.

The V gene is TRBV4-3, the J gene TRBJ1-1; no definite D call. Looked up from germline, CDR1 is LGHNA and CDR2 is YSLEER. The CDR3 loop spans 13 amino acids. Trimming pared 3 bases from V and 5 bases from J, leaving 10 bases between. CDR3 loop: CASSQELGTEAFF. CDR3 DNA sequence: TGCGCCAGCAGCCAGGAGCTGGGGACTGAAGCTTTCTTT.

The J gene is TRBJ1-5, the V gene TRBV7-9; 12 bases agree with TRBD1. J lost 4 bases, V lost 5 bases, and 15 bases had no gene match. Germline V gene data show CDR1 as SEHNR and CDR2 as FQNEAQ (reference sequence). The CDR3 is made up of 19 amino acids. CDR3 sequence reads: CASSDAGTGGASANQPQHF. CDR3 bases: TGTGCCAGCAGCGACGCCGGGACAGGGGGCGCAAGCGCTAATCAGCCCCAGCATTTT.

CDR3 in DNA: TGTGCCAGCAGTGCTGAGGTTACTGGAAACACCATATATTTT. Its protein product is CASSAEVTGNTIYF. V usage is TRBV2 and J usage is TRBJ1-3; D unclear. Between the trimmed V and J ends, which lost 4 bases and 2 bases, there was a span of 9 bases. Germline loops: CDR1 SNHLY, CDR2 FYNNEI. The CDR3 extends over 14 amino acids.

V gene TRBV18 combines with J gene TRBJ2-1; TRBD2 matches 14 bases. The CDR3 has 17 amino acids. Germline V gene lookup returns CDR1 KGHSH and CDR2 LQKENI. J lost 8 bases, V lost 3 bases, and 9 bases had no gene match. CDR3 amino acids: CASSPTSGRAQGDEQFF. In nucleotides, the CDR3 is TGTGCCAGCTCACCGACTAGCGGGAGGGCCCAGGGTGATGAGCAGTTCTTC.